What follows is one T cell receptor beta chain and its context. Its matching antigen is unknown. TCR beta CDR3 sequences were amplified from RNA transcripts. Initially, a first-round RT-PCR of the TCR CDR3 employed the HTBI primer set. MiXCR, run by TCRdb on the multiplex PCR reads, gives a single entry per CDR3 protein. The data show hundreds of thousands of distinct CDR3 sequences, around 42% seen once. It was considered stable Graves' hyperthyroidism when ophthalmopathy did not progress within 18 months. The sample originates from a study of T cells in Graves' hyperthyroidism and ophthalmopathy. V was clipped by 5 bases and J by 0 bases; unmatched bases: 3. CDR1 is DFQATT, CDR2 SNEGSKA, per germline (reference sequence). CDR3 length: 14 amino acids. General study points: Ophthalmopathy could be told apart from stable hyperthyroidism with a 13 V-J model.

This clonotype was sampled from a woman aged 18-29 years with Graves' hyperthyroidism. Material: peripheral blood or thyroid tissue (not recorded which). The genes are TRBV20-1 and TRBJ1-4; 7 nucleotides align to TRBD1. CDR3: CSAPDRATNEKLFF. The CDR3 DNA sequence: TGCAGTGCTCCAGACAGGGCAACTAATGAAAAACTGTTTTTT.